A single T cell receptor beta chain is shown here with its context. Its antigen target is currently unknown. There are no base qualities to consult, and no much larger clone falls within one base. The High Capacity cDNA Reverse Transcription Kit was used to reverse transcribe all of the isolated RNA, meaning that expressed TCRB transcripts were what got sequenced. Deep immunoSEQ sequencing was performed on naive, central memory and regulatory T cell samples, with an average of roughly 3.6 million total reads per sample. Sorted cells were lysed in RLT buffer, and RNA was extracted using DNase-treated RNeasy Micro or Mini kits according to cell number. Each cell subset was processed separately to prevent cross-contamination, with patient and healthy donor samples processed together. TCRB sequences were amplified from cDNA with the immunoSEQ multiplex PCR, producing 87-bp fragments spanning the CDR3 region. The amplicons were sequenced using the Illumina HiSeq platform. The original methods were these. PCR bias was corrected computationally using synthetic template baselines, and reads within Hamming distance 2 were collapsed, with unmergeable singletons discarded. Reads were aligned against IMGT so that V, D and J genes, CDR3 length and insertions or deletions at six rearrangement sites could be assigned. Within each subset, clonotype counts were normalized to sorted cell number, and only after that were true diversity and Gini coefficients computed with the tcR R package. Repertoire sharing was quantified using the overlap coefficient calculated on TCRB nucleotide sequences. This immuneACCESS table, as held by TCRdb, lists in-frame sequences with V and J called but not all clones. Of the missing ones, under half trace to an unresolved V gene in checked studies; the others have no known cause. From that table come the V and J calls and clone size; the DNA was used to work out D and trimming. The sample profile shows 150,000 or so clones; under 60% of them were found once. The ten largest clones add up to roughly 0.4% of the sample.

The data originate from a study of beta chain features in type 1 diabetes (dated 2018 in TCRdb). Background for the entire study: Mean age, gender distribution, total cell number and subset yield did not differ between patients and healthy donors. Regulatory and stem cell-like memory subsets were obtained from only 8 patients and roughly eight healthy donors, while naive and central memory subsets were obtained from all 30 or so donors. A total of about 100 million sorted cells were examined across all samples, and RNA yield correlated strongly with the number of cells per subset. In the study, recently diagnosed type 1 diabetes patients and matched healthy donors were compared on the TCRB repertoires of their sorted circulating CD4+ T cell subsets. Findings and caveats that apply to the study as a whole: PCR may preferentially amplify shorter templates, but because patient and control samples were amplified and corrected together, any resulting skew would affect both groups equally. Sequencing cDNA rather than genomic DNA could over-represent highly expressing activated cells, although activation and CD3 levels did not differ between groups. Only small numbers of individuals were included in the HLA sub-analyses, which left unresolved whether HLA type had any influence on TCRB rearrangement. Type 1 diabetes patients showed a moderate but significant shortening of TCRB CDR3 length in all four CD4+ subsets. Fewer insertions and more nucleotide deletions at VDJ recombination sites were observed in patients with type 1 diabetes, implying thymic rearrangement abnormalities. Naive, central memory and regulatory TCRB repertoires appeared more similar among patients than among healthy donors.

CDR1 and CDR2, per the germline V gene, are ENHRY and SYGVKD. Including the terminal cysteine and phenylalanine, the CDR3 comprises 14 residues. Only CDR3 DNA is held: 42 bases, read in frame from base 1. V is pared back by 3 bases and J by 6 bases, with 11 bases lying between the germline termini. From each donor, a single peripheral blood sample of around 120 mL on average was drawn into heparinised tubes. A BD FACSAria II was used to sort naive, central memory, regulatory and stem cell-like memory CD4+ T cells with a panel that included CD45RO, CCR7, CD25, CD127, CD95 and CD27. Purity was above 95% for every sorted population. PBMCs were isolated immediately by Lymphoprep density gradient centrifugation and stained directly without culture. So that batch effects would be minimized, each experiment stained and sorted samples in pairs, pairing one healthy donor with one patient.

This sequence uses TRBV10-3 and TRBJ2-2, with the D segment identity uncertain. This TCR derives from a man aged 18 to 29 in good health. Sequences were obtained from Tregs from blood. The sample's cell subset or site label, in plain terms: regulatory CD4+ T cells. The CDR3 in this case is CAISETRYPGELFF. The bases are TGTGCCATCAGTGAAACCCGCTATCCCGGGGAGCTGTTTTTT.